This T cell receptor (beta chain) was observed in a study of response to subunit inactivated influenza vaccine. Findings and caveats of the study: Each seasonal flu vaccination may recruit only limited new T cells, authors suggested.

TCRdb used MiXCR to reprocess the RT-PCR reads, holding one entry per CDR3 protein. Of 450,000 to 550,000 distinct CDR3 sequences listed, around 25% are singletons. Germline CDR1 DFQATT, CDR2 SNEGSKA (reference sequence). This CDR3 has 12 residues. Trimming took off 4 bases at V and 3 bases at J, with 10 bases between the two ends. The sample holds a few counts of this clonotype. Its antigen is undetermined. The rearrangement joins TRBV20-1 to TRBJ2-7; tentative D call: TRBD1 (6 bases). The sequence came from a man between 45 and 60 years old who received an inactivated influenza vaccine. Source: CD4+ T cells sorted from PBMCs, taken less than 6 days after vaccination. This CDR3 reads CSAKRDNYEQYF. The CDR3, as DNA: TGCAGTGCTAAAAGGGACAACTACGAGCAGTACTTC.